This section outlines one TCR beta chain sequence together with its context. V lost 5 bases to trimming and J lost 5 bases, with 19 bases between them. The CDR3 runs to 16 residues. Germline values: CDR1 SGDLS, CDR2 YYNGEE. The data are from a study of blood T cell repertoires in COVID-19. On the study more broadly: Acute and convalescent COVID-19 specimens originated in the United States, Italy and Spain. T cells, B-cell-depleted T cells, or PBMCs supplied cDNA or gDNA.

Sequencing was performed with immunoSEQ multiplex PCR; in TCRdb, only in-frame clones are kept and a portion is missing. This table holds about 480,000 clones, 88% found once. The chain recombines TRBV9 with TRBJ1-4; the D gene is possibly TRBD1 (6 bases). Sequenced sample: PBMCs or T cells enriched from blood (not recorded which). The receptor was derived from a woman aged 35 to 49 who had recovered from COVID-19. CDR3 region: CASSSFPVQGNEKLFF. The CDR3 DNA is TGTGCCAGCAGTTCTTTTCCGGTACAGGGCAATGAAAAACTGTTTTTT.